Listed here is a single T cell receptor beta chain. Only in-frame clones appear in the TCRdb table, and some are missing; sequencing was by immunoSEQ multiplex PCR. The sample records over 20,000 clones, 92% being singletons. The germline gives CDR1 ENHRY, CDR2 SYGVKD. Trimming cost V 7 bases and J 7 bases; bases outside gene matches: 7. There are 14 residues in the CDR3. The data belong to a study of blood T cell repertoires in COVID-19. The overall study: T cells, B-cell-depleted T cells, or PBMCs supplied cDNA or gDNA.

The sequence came from a human donor in a cohort sampled during active COVID-19. This chain uses TRBV10-3 with TRBJ2-1; 10 nucleotides line up with TRBD2. Specimen: peripheral blood. Here the CDR3 DNA reads TGTGCCATCAACTCCGGGACTAGCGCAAATGAGCAGTTCTTC. Translating gives CAINSGTSANEQFF.